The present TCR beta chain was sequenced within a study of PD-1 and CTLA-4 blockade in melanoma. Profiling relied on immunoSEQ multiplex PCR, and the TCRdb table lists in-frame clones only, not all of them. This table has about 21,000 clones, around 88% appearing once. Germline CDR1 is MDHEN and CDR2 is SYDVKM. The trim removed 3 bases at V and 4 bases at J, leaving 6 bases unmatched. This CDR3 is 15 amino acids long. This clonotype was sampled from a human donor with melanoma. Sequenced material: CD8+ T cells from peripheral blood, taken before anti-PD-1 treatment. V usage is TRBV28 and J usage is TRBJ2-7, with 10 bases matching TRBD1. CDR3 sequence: CASSLMGQGMYEQYF. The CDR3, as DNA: TGTGCCAGCAGTTTGATGGGACAGGGGATGTACGAGCAGTACTTC. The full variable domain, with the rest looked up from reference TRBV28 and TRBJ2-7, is DVKVTQSSRYLVKRTGEKVFLECVQDMDHENMFWYRQDPGLGLRLIYFSYDVKMKEKGDIPEGYSVSREKKERFSLILESASTNQTSMYLCASSLMGQGMYEQYFGPGTRLTVT.